This T cell receptor (beta chain) was sequenced during a study of cytomegalovirus exposure and HLA in healthy donors. Germline values: CDR1 SGHVS, CDR2 FNYEAQ. This CDR3 is 15 amino acids long. It was with 60 Vbeta and 13 Jbeta primers that the PCR ran. Some clones are missing from TCRdb's copy, which holds only in-frame ones; the method was immunoSEQ multiplex PCR. The table shows around 130,000 clones, with 50% to 75% occurring only once. The study's findings and limits: Among CMV-associated TCR beta chains, most appeared HLA-restricted in a later analysis. Reportedly, HLA-A and HLA-B alleles of most subjects were accurately predicted from TCR beta. A previous analysis found most TCR beta V segments productive roughly 87% or roughly 30% of the time.

Of note for this clone: The antigen is unknown.

The chain is built from TRBV7-6 and TRBJ2-5; TRBD2 agrees at 13 bases. The J call is doubtful: the DNA matches TRBJ2-7 better. Sequencing was performed on PBMCs. The TCR sequence derives from a woman between 40 and 50 years old in good health and CMV-seropositive. CDR3 coding DNA: TGTGCCAGCAGCAGCCTGACTAGCGGGAGGTACGAGCAGTACTTC. Its protein is CASSSLTSGRYEQYF.